Listed here are 10 T cell receptor beta chains from one sample, sequenced in a study of post-analysis software for immune sequencing data. General observations from the study: There were five TRBV segments more frequent in patients than controls, and TRBV5-6, TRBV5-1 and TRBV20-1 were among them.

Unique molecular identifiers were built into the TCR beta cDNA libraries. TCRdb ran MiXCR on the PCR reads and lists one entry per CDR3 protein. Of roughly 400,000 distinct CDR3 sequences in the sample, about 40% are singletons; the top ten hold under 9%. No antigen has been identified for these receptors. Input material: blood. The receptors were sampled from a girl aged 2-10 years with multiple sclerosis.

The rearrangement uses TRBV7-3 and TRBJ2-3; 16 bases line up with TRBD2. There are 17 residues in the CDR3. With V trimmed by 4 bases and J by 6 bases, 7 bases remained unmatched. CDR1 and CDR2 from the germline V gene are SGHTA and FQGTGA. The DNA of the CDR3 is TGTGCCAGCAGCTCCCCGGGACTAGCGGGGGGGCGGGATACGCAGTATTTT. It specifies CASSSPGLAGGRDTQYF. Looking up the rest from reference TRBV7-3 and TRBJ2-3 gives the full variable domain: GAGVSQTPSNKVTEKGKYVELRCDPISGHTALYWYRQSLGQGPEFLIYFQGTGAADDSGLPNDRFFAVRPEGSVSTLKIQRTERGDSAVYLCASSSPGLAGGRDTQYFGPGTRLTVL.

This clonotype was observed a few times. The rearrangement uses TRBV7-2 and TRBJ2-7; D perhaps matches TRBD2 (5 bases). V lost 5 bases to trimming and J lost 0 bases, with 11 bases between them. The CDR3 consists of 14 residues. Germline lookup yields CDR1 SGHTA and CDR2 FQGNSA. In DNA form, the CDR3 reads TGTGCCAGCAGCCCCCGAGGGTTCTCCTACGAGCAGTACTTC. Protein product: CASSPRGFSYEQYF.

V usage is TRBV6-5 and J usage is TRBJ1-6; 7 bases agree with TRBD1. The ends lost 5 bases at V and 6 bases at J; junction bases unmatched: 7. Germline CDR1 reads MNHEY; CDR2 reads SVGAGI. The CDR3 length is 15 residues. The CDR3 DNA follows: TGTGCCAGCAGTCCACAGGGGCCGGGTAATTCACCCCTCCACTTT. Amino acids: CASSPQGPGNSPLHF.

This rearrangement joins TRBV20-1 to TRBJ2-3; tentatively, D is TRBD1 (6 bases). The germline V gene has CDR1 DFQATT and CDR2 SNEGSKA (reference sequence). V dropped 0 bases and J dropped 0 bases, with 10 bases sitting between them. The CDR3 is 15 amino acids. Here the CDR3 reads CSARELGQSTDTQYF. The CDR3 bases are TGCAGTGCTAGAGAATTAGGACAGAGCACAGATACGCAGTATTTT.

The rearrangement joins TRBV12-3 or TRBV12-4 to TRBJ2-4, with D possibly TRBD1 on 6 matching bases. The CDR3 runs 17 residues. V shed 0 bases and J shed 2 bases, with 14 bases lying between them. This CDR3 is CASSLAGTSDSKNIQYF. The CDR3 DNA reads as TGTGCCAGCAGTTTAGCTGGGACATCCGACTCCAAAAACATTCAGTACTTC.

This clonotype occurred a few times. This chain joins TRBV10-3 and TRBJ2-1; 7 bases agree with TRBD2. The CDR3 has 15 amino acids. Germline V lookup: CDR1 ENHRY, CDR2 SYGVKD. V was pared by 3 bases and J by 2 bases, with 4 bases of the junction left unmatched. DNA of the CDR3: TGTGCCATCAGTGAAGCTAGCGGTCCCTACAATGAGCAGTTCTTC. Protein sequence: CAISEASGPYNEQFF.

This chain connects TRBV5-1 to TRBJ2-4; possibly TRBD1 for D (5 bases). Germline values: CDR1 SGHRS, CDR2 YFSETQ. CDR3 length: 14 residues. Trimming removed 3 bases from V and 7 bases from J, with 14 bases in between. As DNA, the CDR3 is TGCGCCAGCAGCTGGGAAGGGGTGGAGAACATTCAGTACTTC. Its protein product is CASSWEGVENIQYF.

Concerning this clonotype: The junction shows a germline mismatch at one end, possibly a read error. The gene calls are TRBV9 and TRBJ2-2; no firm D call. CDR3 size: 16 residues. Germline V CDR1 and CDR2: SGDLS, YYNGEE. This CDR3 is CASSVDRTSNTGELFF. DNA of the CDR3: TGTGCCAGCAGCGTAGATAGGACCTCGAACACCGGAGAGCTGTTTTTT.

V is TRBV28 and J is TRBJ1-2, with D possibly being TRBD1 (5 bases). There are 12 residues in the CDR3. The V end lost 8 bases, the J end lost 2 bases, and 9 bases lay between the germline ends. Germline V gives CDR1 MDHEN, CDR2 SYDVKM. CDR3 DNA sequence: TGTGCCAGCGAGGGGATCAACTATGGCTACACCTTC. Residues: CASEGINYGYTF.

This sequence joins TRBV29-1 and TRBJ2-3; D is possibly TRBD2 (6 bases). There are 15 residues in the CDR3. Between the trimmed V and J ends, which lost 0 bases and 2 bases, there was a span of 12 bases. CDR1 is SQVTM and CDR2 is ANQGSEA in the germline V gene. CDR3 in DNA: TGCAGCGTTGAAGATCTACCGGGACTCACAGATACGCAGTATTTT. Translating it yields CSVEDLPGLTDTQYF.